This TCR beta chain originates from a study of response to subunit inactivated influenza vaccine. Whole-study results and caveats: It was the authors' suggestion that each seasonal influenza vaccination recruits few new T cells.

The junction had 7 bases not matched to a gene; V was cut back by 0 bases and J by 4 bases. Germline CDR1 and CDR2: LGHNA and YNFKEQ. This CDR3 region has 16 residues. This clonotype was found a few times. As yet, its antigen is unknown. Each CDR3 protein gets one entry after TCRdb re-called the RT-PCR reads with MiXCR. Among a few hundred thousand distinct CDR3 sequences listed, around 15% were seen once. The chain recombines TRBV4-2 with TRBJ2-7; 9 bases are shared with TRBD1. The specimen was PBMCs from blood, collected 12 days after vaccination. The sequence came from a man aged 50 to 60 who received an inactivated influenza vaccine. The CDR3 nucleotides are TGTGCCAGCAGCCAAGATAGGGTGGACAGGGGTTACGAGCAGTACTTC. Its protein product is CASSQDRVDRGYEQYF.